These 14 T cell receptor beta chains share one sample of origin, sequenced in a study of blood T cells in healthy people across ages. It was with a sample-barcoded 5' primer and a J-beta primer mix that a second PCR of about 6 to 11 cycles was run. TCRdb recomputed calls from the 5' RACE reads with MiXCR, one row per CDR3 protein. Altogether some 780,000 distinct CDR3 sequences are present, approximately 60% being singletons, with the ten largest covering approximately 24%. Input material: blood. Source of these receptors: a man aged 35 to 55 in good health.

This clonotype was recorded many times. The chain uses TRBV29-1 and TRBJ2-1; possible D gene TRBD2, 6 bases. CDR3 length: 14 residues. Trimming took off 6 bases at V and 4 bases at J, with 16 bases between the two ends. Germline V gene data show CDR1 as SQVTM and CDR2 as ANQGSEA. CDR3 in amino acids: CSVLRGGPYNEQFF. For the CDR3, the DNA is TGCAGCGTCCTGCGGGGAGGTCCTTACAATGAGCAGTTCTTC.

The rearrangement links TRBV27 to TRBJ2-7; maybe TRBD1 (5 bases). This CDR3 has 13 residues. V was shortened by 0 bases and J by 5 bases, with 8 bases between the two germline ends. The germline CDR1 and CDR2 sequences are MNHEY and SMNVEV (reference sequence). The CDR3 loop is CASSLSRVHEQYF. DNA for the CDR3: TGTGCCAGCAGTTTATCCAGGGTCCACGAGCAGTACTTC.

This chain connects TRBV7-2 to TRBJ2-5, with D unclear. Germline V gene sequence: CDR1 SGHTA, CDR2 FQGNSA. The V end lost 2 bases, the J end lost 7 bases, and 8 bases lay between the germline ends. CDR3 length equals 12 residues. The CDR3 coding sequence is TGTGCCAGCAGCTTACCTCCGTTGACCCAGTACTTC. Amino acid sequence: CASSLPPLTQYF. Full variable domain (missing parts from reference TRBV7-2 and TRBJ2-5): GAGVSQSPSNKVTEKGKDVELRCDPISGHTALYWYRQSLGQGLEFLIYFQGNSAPDKSGLPSDRFSAERTGGSVSTLTIQRTQQEDSAVYLCASSLPPLTQYFGPGTRLLVL.

The rearrangement links TRBV12-3 or TRBV12-4 to TRBJ1-5, with no clear D. V lost 5 bases and J 2 bases, leaving 16 bases between the germline ends. The length of the CDR3 is 16 residues. The CDR3 reads CASSPHLGGGNQPQHF. The DNA of the CDR3 is TGTGCCAGCAGTCCCCATTTAGGTGGAGGCAATCAGCCCCAGCATTTT.

The chain carries TRBV2 and TRBJ2-4, with TRBD2 matching 7 bases. The CDR3 totals 18 residues. CDR1 and CDR2 (germline): SNHLY, FYNNEI. V shed 4 bases, J shed 0 bases, and the junction held 12 bases outside the gene matches. CDR3 DNA: TGTGCCAGCAGTGGCCTCCCGGGAGGCAAACTAGCCAAAAACATTCAGTACTTC. It codes for CASSGLPGGKLAKNIQYF.

This chain joins TRBV20-1 and TRBJ2-6, with 8 bases identical to TRBD1. Per germline, CDR1 DFQATT and CDR2 SNEGSKA (reference sequence). CDR3 size: 19 residues. V trimming: 3 bases; J trimming: 2 bases; junction bases outside the gene matches: 15. The CDR3 here is CSASPTGGLLATGANVLTF. The CDR3 DNA is TGCAGTGCTAGTCCCACAGGGGGTCTTTTAGCTACTGGGGCCAACGTCCTGACTTTC.

The J gene is TRBJ2-1, the V gene TRBV20-1; 7 bases line up with TRBD2. Losses at the gene ends were 3 bases for V and 3 bases for J; bases not matched to a gene: 26. Per germline, CDR1 DFQATT and CDR2 SNEGSKA (reference sequence). The CDR3 spans 21 residues. CDR3 bases: TGCAGTGCTAGGACCCTCGGGCCTACTAGCGTAAGAACAGATCGCTACAATGAGCAGTTCTTC. Translation: CSARTLGPTSVRTDRYNEQFF.

This rearrangement joins TRBV14 to TRBJ2-1; D unclear. There are 15 residues in the CDR3. V was cut by 0 bases and J by 4 bases, with 10 bases left in between. The germline CDR1 and CDR2 sequences are SGHDN and FVKESK. The CDR3 nucleotides read TGTGCCAGCAGCCAAGAGGAGATCCTGTACAATGAGCAGTTCTTC. Translated: CASSQEEILYNEQFF. Variable domain in full (rest from reference TRBV14 and TRBJ2-1): EAGVTQFPSHSVIEKGQTVTLRCDPISGHDNLYWYRRVMGKEIKFLLHFVKESKQDESGMPNNRFLAERTGGTYSTLKVQPAELEDSGVYFCASSQEEILYNEQFFGPGTRLTVL.

This clonotype was seen many times. This rearrangement joins TRBV3-1 to TRBJ2-5, with D unresolved. Trimming removed 1 base at V and 5 bases at J, with 8 bases between. Germline V gene data show CDR1 as LGHDT and CDR2 as YNNKEL (reference sequence). The CDR3 consists of 13 residues. CDR3 protein: CASSQGTSETQYF. The CDR3 DNA reads as TGTGCCAGCAGCCAAGGGACGTCTGAGACCCAGTACTTC.

The chain uses TRBV14 and TRBJ2-3, with D possibly matching TRBD2 (7 bases). Trimming removed 5 bases from V and 0 bases from J, with 12 bases in between. In germline, CDR1 is SGHDN, CDR2 FVKESK. This CDR3 is built from 15 residues. The CDR3, as DNA: TGTGCCAGCAGCGGGGGGGCACTTAGCACAGATACGCAGTATTTT. Its protein is CASSGGALSTDTQYF.

This chain uses TRBV3-1 with TRBJ2-7; D is undetermined. V lost 1 base, J lost 0 bases, and 13 bases lay in between. Germline loops: CDR1 LGHDT, CDR2 YNNKEL (reference sequence). CDR3 length equals 16 residues. The CDR3 nucleotides read TGTGCCAGCAGCCAAGGGTTCCGTGCAGCCTCCTACGAGCAGTACTTC. It codes for CASSQGFRAASYEQYF.

The CDR3 DNA follows: TGTGCCAGCAGTAGACAGGGTGGGGGTTTGTACGAGCAGTACTTC. Translating gives CASSRQGGGLYEQYF. The rearrangement links TRBV27 to TRBJ2-7, with 7 bases matching TRBD1. The CDR3 covers 15 residues. Per germline, CDR1 MNHEY and CDR2 SMNVEV (reference sequence). V lost 5 bases and J lost 4; bases outside the gene matches: 11.

V is TRBV2 and J is TRBJ2-1, with 9 bases identical to TRBD1. J gave up 8 bases and V 1 base, and 9 bases lay outside the gene matches. Germline CDR1 reads SNHLY; CDR2 reads FYNNEI. The CDR3 totals 16 residues. CDR3 protein: CASSEGRGTGSDEQFF. The DNA of the CDR3 is TGTGCCAGCAGTGAAGGGCGAGGGACAGGGTCCGATGAGCAGTTCTTC.

The sample holds a few counts of this clonotype. The chain is built from TRBV5-1 and TRBJ2-1; 7 positions agree with TRBD2. In germline, CDR1 is SGHRS, CDR2 YFSETQ. This CDR3 is 17 amino acids long. The trim removed 4 bases at V and 9 bases at J, leaving 19 bases unmatched. The CDR3: CASSPESWTRSSGEQFF. CDR3 DNA: TGCGCCAGCAGCCCGGAGTCGTGGACTAGGTCTTCCGGTGAGCAGTTCTTC.